This T cell receptor (beta chain) is from a study of T cells in Graves' hyperthyroidism and ophthalmopathy. Findings and limits, study-wide: Blood also contained most expanded thyroid clonotypes above 0.001. Separating ophthalmopathy from stable hyperthyroidism was achieved by a 13 V-J model.

From RNA transcripts, TCR beta CDR3 regions were amplified. A set of HTBI primers served as the primers for a first-round RT-PCR of the TCR CDR3. One entry per CDR3 protein, called by TCRdb with MiXCR from the multiplex PCR reads. The sample includes around 400,000 distinct CDR3 sequences, 13% of them seen just once. In its sample, this clonotype was seen many times. What it binds is unknown. In germline, CDR1 is MDHEN, CDR2 SYDVKM. Trimming cost V 5 bases and J 10 bases, with 21 bases left between them. The CDR3 extends over 15 amino acids. The chain uses TRBV28 and TRBJ2-1; D is perhaps TRBD2 (6 bases). The clonotype originates from a woman aged 18-30 years with Graves' hyperthyroidism. Source material: blood. The CDR3 spells CASSLRDSSLGEQFF. The CDR3 coding sequence is TGTGCCAGCAGTCTCCGGGACTCCTCTCTAGGAGAGCAGTTCTTC.